This TCR beta chain derives from a study of cytomegalovirus exposure and HLA in healthy donors. Broader study findings: The authors confirmed in vitro that three CMV-associated chains were specific for CMV antigens. Highly shared sequence variants in one cluster were likely a sequencing artifact. The study flagged some 180 TCR beta chains as cytomegalovirus-associated. Later analysis associated a missense DCLRE1C variant with TCR beta V- and J-gene trimming.

PCR used 60 Vbeta primers and 13 Jbeta primers. Measured with immunoSEQ multiplex PCR; TCRdb has only the in-frame clones, and not every one. The table has more than 100,000 clones, 74% seen once; the top ten hold approximately 6%. Comment on this clone: Its target is not known.

V was cut by 4 bases and J by 9 bases, with 25 bases left in between. Germline CDR1 and CDR2: LGHNA and YSLEER. The CDR3 totals 16 residues. The sample was PBMCs. The rearrangement joins TRBV4-3 to TRBJ2-7; D might be TRBD1 (6 bases). This receptor was identified in a woman in her fifties or sixties in good health and CMV-seropositive. The CDR3 reads CASSLNPGTTSAGQYF. CDR3 DNA: TGCGCCAGCAGCCTGAACCCCGGGACAACCTCTGCTGGGCAGTACTTC.